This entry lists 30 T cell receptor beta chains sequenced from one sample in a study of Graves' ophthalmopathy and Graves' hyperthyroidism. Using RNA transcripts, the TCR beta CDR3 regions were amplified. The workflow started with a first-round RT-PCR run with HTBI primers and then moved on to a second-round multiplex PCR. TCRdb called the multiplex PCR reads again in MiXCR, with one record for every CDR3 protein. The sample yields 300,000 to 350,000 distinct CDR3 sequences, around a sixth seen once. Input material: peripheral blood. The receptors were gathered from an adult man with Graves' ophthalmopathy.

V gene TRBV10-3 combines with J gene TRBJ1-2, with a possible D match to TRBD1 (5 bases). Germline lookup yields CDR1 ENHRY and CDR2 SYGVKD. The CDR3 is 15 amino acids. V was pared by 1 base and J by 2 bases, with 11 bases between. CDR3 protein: CAISELMTVNYGYTF. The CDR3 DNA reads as TGTGCCATCAGTGAGTTGATGACAGTGAACTATGGCTACACCTTC.

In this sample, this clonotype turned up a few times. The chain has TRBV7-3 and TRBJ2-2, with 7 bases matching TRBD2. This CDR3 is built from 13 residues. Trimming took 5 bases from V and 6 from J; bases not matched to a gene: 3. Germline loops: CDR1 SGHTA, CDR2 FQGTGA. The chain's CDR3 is CASSHGGSGELFF. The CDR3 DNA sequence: TGTGCCAGCAGCCACGGGGGGTCCGGGGAGCTGTTTTTT.

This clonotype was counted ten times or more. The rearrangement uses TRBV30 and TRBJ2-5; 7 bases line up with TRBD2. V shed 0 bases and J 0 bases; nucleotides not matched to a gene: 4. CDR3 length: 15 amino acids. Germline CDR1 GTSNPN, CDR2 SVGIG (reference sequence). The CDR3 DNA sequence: TGTGCCTGGAGTGTGGGAGGGAGGTACCAAGAGACCCAGTACTTC. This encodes CAWSVGGRYQETQYF.

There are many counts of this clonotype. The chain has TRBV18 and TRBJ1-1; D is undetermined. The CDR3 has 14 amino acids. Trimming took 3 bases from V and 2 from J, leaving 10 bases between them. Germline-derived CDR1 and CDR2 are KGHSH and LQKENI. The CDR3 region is CASSPWLQNTEAFF. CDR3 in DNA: TGTGCCAGCTCACCCTGGTTACAAAACACTGAAGCTTTCTTT.

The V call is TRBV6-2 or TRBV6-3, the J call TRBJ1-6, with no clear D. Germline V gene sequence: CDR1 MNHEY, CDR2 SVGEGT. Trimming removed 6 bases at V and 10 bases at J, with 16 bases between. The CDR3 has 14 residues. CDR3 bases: TGTGCCAGCAGCCCTTCGGACGGCAGGTCACCCCTCCACTTT. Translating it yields CASSPSDGRSPLHF.

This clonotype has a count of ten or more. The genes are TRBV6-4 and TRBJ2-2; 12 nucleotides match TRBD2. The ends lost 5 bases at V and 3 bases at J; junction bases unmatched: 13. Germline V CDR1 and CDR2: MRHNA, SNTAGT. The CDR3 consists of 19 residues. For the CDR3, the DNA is TGTGCCAGCAGTCGGCGACTGTCTAGCGGGGGGGCTCACACCGGGGAGCTGTTTTTT. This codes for CASSRRLSSGGAHTGELFF.

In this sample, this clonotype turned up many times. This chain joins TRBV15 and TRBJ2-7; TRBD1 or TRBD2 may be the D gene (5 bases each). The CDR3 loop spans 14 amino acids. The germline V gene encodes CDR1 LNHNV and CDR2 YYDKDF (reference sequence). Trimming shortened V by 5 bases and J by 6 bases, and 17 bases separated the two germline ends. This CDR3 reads CATSGRDGVGEQYF. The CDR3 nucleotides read TGTGCCACCAGCGGCCGGGACGGCGTGGGCGAGCAGTACTTC.

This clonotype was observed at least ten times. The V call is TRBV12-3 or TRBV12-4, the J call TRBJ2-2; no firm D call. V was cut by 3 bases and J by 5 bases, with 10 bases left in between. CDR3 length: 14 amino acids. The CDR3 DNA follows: TGTGCCAGCAGTTTCCAGGAATGGACCGGGGAGCTGTTTTTT. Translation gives CASSFQEWTGELFF.

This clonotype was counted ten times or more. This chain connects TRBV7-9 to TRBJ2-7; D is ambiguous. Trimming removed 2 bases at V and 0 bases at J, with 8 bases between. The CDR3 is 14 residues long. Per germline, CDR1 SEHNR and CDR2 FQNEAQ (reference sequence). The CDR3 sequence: CASSLQEISYEQYF. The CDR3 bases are TGTGCCAGCAGCTTACAGGAGATCTCCTACGAGCAGTACTTC.

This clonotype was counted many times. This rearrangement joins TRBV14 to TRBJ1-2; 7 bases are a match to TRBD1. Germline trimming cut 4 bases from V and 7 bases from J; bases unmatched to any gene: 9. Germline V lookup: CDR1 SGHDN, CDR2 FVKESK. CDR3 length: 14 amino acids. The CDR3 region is CASSPAGGGRGYTF. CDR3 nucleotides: TGTGCCAGCAGCCCCGCAGGGGGGGGCCGTGGCTACACCTTC. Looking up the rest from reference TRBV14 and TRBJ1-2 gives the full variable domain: EAGVTQFPSHSVIEKGQTVTLRCDPISGHDNLYWYRRVMGKEIKFLLHFVKESKQDESGMPNNRFLAERTGGTYSTLKVQPAELEDSGVYFCASSPAGGGRGYTFGSGTRLTVV.

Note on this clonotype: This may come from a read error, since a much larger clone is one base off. The CDR3 loop is CASSEGPGTVAYEQYF. In DNA form, the CDR3 reads TGTGCCAGCAGTGAGGGTCCCGGGACAGTGGCCTACGAGCAGTACTTC. The chain links TRBV2 to TRBJ2-7; 7 bases map to TRBD1. Germline assignment: CDR1 SNHLY and CDR2 FYNNEI. This CDR3 is 16 amino acids long. V shed 3 bases, J shed 2 bases, and the junction held 10 bases outside the gene matches.

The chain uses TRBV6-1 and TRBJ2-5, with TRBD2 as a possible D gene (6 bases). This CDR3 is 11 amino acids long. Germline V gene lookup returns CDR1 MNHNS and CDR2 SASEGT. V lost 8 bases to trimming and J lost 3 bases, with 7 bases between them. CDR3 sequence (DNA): TGTGCCAGCGGGACTGAAGAGACCCAGTACTTC. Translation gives CASGTEETQYF.

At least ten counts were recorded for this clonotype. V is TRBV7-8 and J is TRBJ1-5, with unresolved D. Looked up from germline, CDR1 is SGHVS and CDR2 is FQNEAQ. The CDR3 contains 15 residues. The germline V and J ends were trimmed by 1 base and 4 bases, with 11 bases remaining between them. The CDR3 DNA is TGTGCCAGCAGCTTAGGGTTGCGAAGAAATCAGCCCCAGCATTTT. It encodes CASSLGLRRNQPQHF.

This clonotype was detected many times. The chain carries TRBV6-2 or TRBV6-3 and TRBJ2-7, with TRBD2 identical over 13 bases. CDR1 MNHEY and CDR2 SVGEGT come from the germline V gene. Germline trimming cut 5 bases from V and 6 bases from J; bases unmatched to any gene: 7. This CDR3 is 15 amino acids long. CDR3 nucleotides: TGTGCCAGCAGTCCTGGGACTAGCGGGACGGGCGAGCAGTACGTC. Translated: CASSPGTSGTGEQYV.

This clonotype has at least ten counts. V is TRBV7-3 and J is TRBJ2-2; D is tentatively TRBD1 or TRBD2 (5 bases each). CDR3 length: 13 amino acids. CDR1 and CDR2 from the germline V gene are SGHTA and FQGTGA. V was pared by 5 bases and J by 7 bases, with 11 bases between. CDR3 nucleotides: TGTGCCAGCAGCCCTGGGGGAAGCGGGGAGCTGTTTTTT. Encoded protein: CASSPGGSGELFF.

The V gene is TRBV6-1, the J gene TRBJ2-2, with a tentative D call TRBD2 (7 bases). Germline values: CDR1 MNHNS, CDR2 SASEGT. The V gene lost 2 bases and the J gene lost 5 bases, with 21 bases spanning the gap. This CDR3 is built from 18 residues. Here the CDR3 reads CASSELVGGGAITGELFF. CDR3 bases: TGTGCCAGCAGTGAACTAGTAGGAGGGGGGGCCATTACCGGGGAGCTGTTTTTT.

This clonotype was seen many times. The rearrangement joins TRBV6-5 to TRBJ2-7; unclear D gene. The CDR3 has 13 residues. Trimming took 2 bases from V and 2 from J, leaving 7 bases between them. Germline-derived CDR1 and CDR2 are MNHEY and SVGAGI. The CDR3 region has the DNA TGTGCCAGCAGTTACGTGGGTACCTACGAGCAGTACTTC. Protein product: CASSYVGTYEQYF.

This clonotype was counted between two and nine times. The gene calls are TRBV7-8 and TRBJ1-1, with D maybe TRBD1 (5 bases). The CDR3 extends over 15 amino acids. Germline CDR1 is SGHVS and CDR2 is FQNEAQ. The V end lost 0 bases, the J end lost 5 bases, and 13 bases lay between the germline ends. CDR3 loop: CASSLAFDGATEAFF. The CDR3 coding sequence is TGTGCCAGCAGCTTAGCGTTCGACGGGGCGACTGAAGCTTTCTTT. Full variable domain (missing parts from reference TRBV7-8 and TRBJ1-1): GAGVSQSPRYKVAKRGQDVALRCDPISGHVSLFWYQQALGQGPEFLTYFQNEAQLDKSGLPSDRFFAERPEGSVSTLKIQRTQQEDSAVYLCASSLAFDGATEAFFGQGTRLTVV.

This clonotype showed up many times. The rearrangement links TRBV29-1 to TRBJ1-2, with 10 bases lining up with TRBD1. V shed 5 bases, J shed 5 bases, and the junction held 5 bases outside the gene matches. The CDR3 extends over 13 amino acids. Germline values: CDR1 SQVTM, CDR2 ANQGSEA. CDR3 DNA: TGCAGCGTTCAGGGACAGGGGTCGTATGGCTACACCTTC. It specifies CSVQGQGSYGYTF. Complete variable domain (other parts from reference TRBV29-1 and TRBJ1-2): SAVISQKPSRDICQRGTSLTIQCQVDSQVTMMFWYRQQPGQSLTLIATANQGSEATYESGFVIDKFPISRPNLTFSTLTVSNMSPEDSSIYLCSVQGQGSYGYTFGSGTRLTVV.

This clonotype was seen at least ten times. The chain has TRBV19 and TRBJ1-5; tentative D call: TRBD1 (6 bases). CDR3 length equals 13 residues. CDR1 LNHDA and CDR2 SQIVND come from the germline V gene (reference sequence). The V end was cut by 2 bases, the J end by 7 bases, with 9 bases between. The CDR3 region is CASSIKQGQPQHF. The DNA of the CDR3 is TGTGCCAGTAGTATAAAACAGGGCCAGCCCCAGCATTTT.

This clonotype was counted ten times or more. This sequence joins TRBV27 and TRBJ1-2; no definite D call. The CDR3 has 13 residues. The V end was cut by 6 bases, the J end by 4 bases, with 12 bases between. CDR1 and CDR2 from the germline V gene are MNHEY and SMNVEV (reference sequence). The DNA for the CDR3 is TGTGCCAGCAGCCCCGGGCCGGCCTATGGCTACACCTTC. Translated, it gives CASSPGPAYGYTF.

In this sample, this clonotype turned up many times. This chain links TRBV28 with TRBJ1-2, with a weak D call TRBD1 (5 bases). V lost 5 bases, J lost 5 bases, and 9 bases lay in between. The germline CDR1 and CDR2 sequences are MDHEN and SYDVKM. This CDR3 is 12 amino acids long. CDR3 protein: CASSATGYGYTF. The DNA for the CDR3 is TGTGCCAGCAGTGCCACAGGATATGGCTACACCTTC.

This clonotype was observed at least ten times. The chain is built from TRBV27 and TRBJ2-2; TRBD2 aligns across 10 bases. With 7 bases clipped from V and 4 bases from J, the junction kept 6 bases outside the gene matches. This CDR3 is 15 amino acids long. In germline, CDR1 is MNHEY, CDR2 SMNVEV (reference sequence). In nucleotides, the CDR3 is TGTGCCAGCAAGGAGCGGGAGGGCCCCACCGGGGAGCTGTTTTTT. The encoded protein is CASKEREGPTGELFF.

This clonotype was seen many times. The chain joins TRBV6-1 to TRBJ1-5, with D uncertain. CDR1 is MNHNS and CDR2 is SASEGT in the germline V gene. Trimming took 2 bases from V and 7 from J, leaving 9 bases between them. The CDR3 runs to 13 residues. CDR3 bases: TGTGCCAGCAGTGAATGGTCGGGCCAGCCCCAGCATTTT. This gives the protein CASSEWSGQPQHF.

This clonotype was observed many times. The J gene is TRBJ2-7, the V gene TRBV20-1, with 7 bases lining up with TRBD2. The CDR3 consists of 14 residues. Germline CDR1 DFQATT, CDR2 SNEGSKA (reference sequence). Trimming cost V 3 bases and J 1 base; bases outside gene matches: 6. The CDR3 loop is CSARGRAQSYEQYF. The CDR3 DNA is TGCAGTGCTAGGGGGAGGGCGCAGTCCTACGAGCAGTACTTC.

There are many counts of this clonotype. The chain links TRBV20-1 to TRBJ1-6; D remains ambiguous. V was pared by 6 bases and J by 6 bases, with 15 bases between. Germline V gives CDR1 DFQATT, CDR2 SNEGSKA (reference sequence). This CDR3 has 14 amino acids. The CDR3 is CSASESHFNSPLHF. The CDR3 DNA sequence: TGCAGTGCCTCGGAGTCCCATTTTAATTCACCCCTCCACTTT.

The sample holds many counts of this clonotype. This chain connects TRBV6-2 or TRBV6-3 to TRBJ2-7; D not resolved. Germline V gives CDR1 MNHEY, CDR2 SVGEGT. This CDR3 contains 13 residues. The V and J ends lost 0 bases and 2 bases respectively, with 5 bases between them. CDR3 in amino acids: CASSYSLAYEQYF. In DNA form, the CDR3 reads TGTGCCAGCAGTTACTCCCTAGCCTACGAGCAGTACTTC.

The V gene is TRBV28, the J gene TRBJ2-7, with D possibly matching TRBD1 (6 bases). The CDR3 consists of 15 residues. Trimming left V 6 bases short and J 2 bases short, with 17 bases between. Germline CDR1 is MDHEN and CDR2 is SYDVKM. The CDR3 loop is CASSHLQGKAYEQYF. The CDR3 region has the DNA TGTGCCAGCAGCCACCTACAGGGAAAGGCCTACGAGCAGTACTTC.

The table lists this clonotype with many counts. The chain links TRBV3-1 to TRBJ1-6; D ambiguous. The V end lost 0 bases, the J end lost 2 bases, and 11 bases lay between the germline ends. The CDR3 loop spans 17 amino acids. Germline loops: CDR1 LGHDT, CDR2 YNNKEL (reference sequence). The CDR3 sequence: CASSQDRGGTYNSPLHF. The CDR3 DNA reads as TGTGCCAGCAGCCAAGATCGAGGAGGGACCTATAATTCACCCCTCCACTTT. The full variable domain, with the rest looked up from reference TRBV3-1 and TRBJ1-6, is DTAVSQTPKYLVTQMGNDKSIKCEQNLGHDTMYWYKQDSKKFLKIMFSYNNKELIINETVPNRFSPKSPDKAHLNLHINSLELGDSAVYFCASSQDRGGTYNSPLHFGNGTRLTVT.

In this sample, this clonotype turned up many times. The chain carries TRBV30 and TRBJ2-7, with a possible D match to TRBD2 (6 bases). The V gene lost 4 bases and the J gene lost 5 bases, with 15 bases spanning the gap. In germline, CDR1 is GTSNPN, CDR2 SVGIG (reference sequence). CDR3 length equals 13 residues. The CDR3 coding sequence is TGTGCCTGGAATGACGGAGGGTTCCACGAGCAGTACTTC. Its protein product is CAWNDGGFHEQYF. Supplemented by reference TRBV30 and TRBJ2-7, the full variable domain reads SQTIHQWPATLVQPVGSPLSLECTVEGTSNPNLYWYRQAAGRGLQLLFYSVGIGQISSEVPQNLSASRPQDRQFILSSKKLLLSDSGFYLCAWNDGGFHEQYFGPGTRLTVT.